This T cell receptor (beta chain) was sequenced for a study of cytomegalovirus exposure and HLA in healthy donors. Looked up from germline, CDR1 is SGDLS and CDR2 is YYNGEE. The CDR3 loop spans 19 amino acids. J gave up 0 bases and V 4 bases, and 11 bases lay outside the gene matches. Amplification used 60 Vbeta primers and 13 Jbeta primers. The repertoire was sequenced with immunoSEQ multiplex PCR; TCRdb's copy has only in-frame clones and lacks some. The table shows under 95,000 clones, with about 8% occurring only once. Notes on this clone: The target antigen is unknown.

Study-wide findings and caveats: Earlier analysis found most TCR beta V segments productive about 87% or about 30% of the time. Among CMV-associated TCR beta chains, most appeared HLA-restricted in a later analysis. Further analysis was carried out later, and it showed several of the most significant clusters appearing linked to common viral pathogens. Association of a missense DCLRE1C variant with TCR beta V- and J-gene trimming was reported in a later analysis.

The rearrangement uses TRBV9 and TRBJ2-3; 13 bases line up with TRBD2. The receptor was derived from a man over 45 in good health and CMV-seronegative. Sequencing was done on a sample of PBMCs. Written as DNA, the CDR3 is TGTGCCAGCAGCACCCTCGGACTAGCGGGGGTTATAAGCACAGATACGCAGTATTTT. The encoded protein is CASSTLGLAGVISTDTQYF.